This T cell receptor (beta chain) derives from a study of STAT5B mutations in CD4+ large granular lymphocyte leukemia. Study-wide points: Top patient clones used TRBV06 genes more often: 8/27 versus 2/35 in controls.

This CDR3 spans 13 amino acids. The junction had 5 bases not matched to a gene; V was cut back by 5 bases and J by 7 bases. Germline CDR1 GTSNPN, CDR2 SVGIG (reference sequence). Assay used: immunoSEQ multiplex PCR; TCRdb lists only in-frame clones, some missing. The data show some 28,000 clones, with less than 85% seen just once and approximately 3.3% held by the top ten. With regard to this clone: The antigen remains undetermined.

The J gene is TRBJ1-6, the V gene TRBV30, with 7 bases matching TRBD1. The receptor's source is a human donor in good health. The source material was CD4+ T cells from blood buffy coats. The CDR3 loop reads CAWGGDSNSPLHF. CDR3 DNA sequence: TGTGCCTGGGGGGGGGACAGCAATTCACCCCTCCACTTT.